Listed below are T cell receptor beta chains from one sample, sequenced in a study of technical replicates of blood from a handful of donors. Sequenced by immunoSEQ multiplex PCR; TCRdb stores in-frame clones only, minus some. Among 79,000 or so clones listed, about 92% were seen once. Sequenced input: T cells isolated from PBMCs. All receptors come from a human donor in good health. Each CDR3 is given with its conserved first and last residue. D genes are given only for firm matches. A clone size is listed for some rows: how often the clone was seen (once, few, many), or a class if it is expanded.

CASSVESSESNYGYTF	TGTGCCAGCAGCGTAGAATCCTCAGAATCGAACTATGGCTACACCTTC	NA	TRBV9	TRBJ1-2	NA
CAGLMGQAHYGYTF	TGTGCCGGCTTAATGGGACAGGCCCACTATGGCTACACCTTC	TRBD1	TRBV30	TRBJ1-2	NA
CASSGSQDTQYF	TGCGCCAGCAGTGGTTCGCAGGATACGCAGTATTTT	NA	TRBV10-1	TRBJ2-3	NA
CATSPGNYGYTF	TGTGCCACCAGCCCGGGTAACTATGGCTACACCTTC	NA	TRBV15	TRBJ1-2	NA
CASSPGLASYEQYF	TGTGCCAGCAGCCCCGGACTAGCGTCTTACGAGCAGTACTTC	TRBD2	TRBV28	TRBJ2-7	NA
CASSADRQGNTIYF	TGTGCCAGCAGCGCGGACCGACAGGGAAACACCATATATTTT	NA	TRBV9	TRBJ1-3	NA
CASSRWARHHNEQFF	TGCGCCAGCAGCCGCTGGGCTCGCCACCACAATGAGCAGTTCTTC	NA	TRBV4-3	TRBJ2-1	NA
CASSPPGAQGAYGANVLTF	TGTGCCAGCTCACCACCGGGTGCCCAGGGGGCATACGGGGCCAACGTCCTGACTTTC	TRBD1	TRBV18	TRBJ2-6	NA
CASSTLGGSGSIGYNEQFF	TGTGCCAGCAGTACCCTAGGGGGTAGCGGGAGTATCGGCTACAATGAGCAGTTCTTC	TRBD2	TRBV27	TRBJ2-1	NA
CASSYSAPGIGYEQYF	TGTGCCAGCAGTTACTCAGCCCCAGGGATAGGCTACGAGCAGTACTTC	NA	TRBV6-5	TRBJ2-7	NA
CASSEISAGGIRLF	TGTGCCAGCAGTGAAATTTCGGCGGGAGGTATCCGGCTCTTC	TRBD2	TRBV2	TRBJ2-1	NA
CASSLEASSYNEQFF	TGTGCCAGCAGCTTAGAGGCTAGCTCCTACAATGAGCAGTTCTTC	NA	TRBV7-3	TRBJ2-1	NA
CASSLETSGTQYF	TGCGCCAGCAGCTTGGAGACTAGCGGTACGCAGTATTTT	TRBD2	TRBV5-1	TRBJ2-3	NA
CASSLADRDGYTF	TGTGCCAGCAGCTTAGCCGACAGGGATGGCTACACCTTC	TRBD1	TRBV7-8	TRBJ1-2	few
CASSSSYEQYF	TGCGCCAGCAGCTCCAGTTACGAGCAGTACTTC	NA	TRBV5-1	TRBJ2-7	NA
CASRWAGETNEQYF	TGTGCCAGCCGTTGGGCGGGAGAAACTAACGAGCAGTACTTC	TRBD2	TRBV27	TRBJ2-7	NA
CASSLGLSGANVLTF	TGTGCCAGCAGCTTAGGTCTCTCTGGGGCCAACGTCCTGACTTTC	NA	TRBV7-2	TRBJ2-6	NA
CASREGRTDTQYF	TGTGCCAGCCGTGAGGGCCGCACAGATACGCAGTATTTT	NA	TRBV13	TRBJ2-3	NA
CASSERPGHRPSGELFF	TGTGCCAGCAGTGAGAGGCCGGGACATAGGCCCTCCGGGGAGCTGTTTTTT	NA	TRBV2	TRBJ2-2	NA
CASRTGGDYEQYF	TGTGCCAGCAGAACAGGTGGGGACTACGAGCAGTACTTC	NA	TRBV28	TRBJ2-7	NA
CASSLTGVNTEAFF	TGTGCCAGCAGCTTGACAGGGGTGAACACTGAAGCTTTCTTT	TRBD1	TRBV7-3	TRBJ1-1	few
CASSEGESELYEQYF	TGTGCCAGCAGTGAGGGGGAGTCTGAGCTCTACGAGCAGTACTTC	NA	TRBV7-3	TRBJ2-7	NA
CASSFQETQYF	TGTGCCAGCAGCTTCCAAGAGACCCAGTACTTC	NA	TRBV2	TRBJ2-5	few
CASSGDVDNQPQHF	TGTGCCAGCAGCGGGGATGTGGACAATCAGCCCCAGCATTTT	NA	TRBV2	TRBJ1-5	NA
CASSARLAGHNEQFF	TGTGCCAGCAGCGCGAGACTAGCGGGTCACAATGAGCAGTTCTTC	TRBD2	TRBV9	TRBJ2-1	NA
CASSSTSGNYEQYF	TGTGCCAGCAGTTCTACTAGCGGGAACTACGAGCAGTACTTC	TRBD2	TRBV6-6	TRBJ2-7	NA
CAWSVLWGPYEQYF	TGTGCCTGGAGTGTACTTTGGGGGCCCTACGAGCAGTACTTC	NA	TRBV30	TRBJ2-7	NA
CASSQDWDSRLETQYF	TGCGCCAGCAGCCAAGATTGGGACTCCCGCTTGGAGACCCAGTACTTC	NA	TRBV4-3	TRBJ2-5	NA
CASSRTGTAEQPQHF	TGTGCCAGCAGTCGGACCGGGACAGCGGAACAGCCCCAGCATTTT	TRBD1	TRBV2	TRBJ1-5	once
CASSPRGYEQYF	TGCGCCAGCAGCCCTCGGGGATACGAGCAGTACTTC	NA	TRBV5-1	TRBJ2-7	NA
CASPSRLKIYEQYF	TGTGCCAGCCCCTCCAGATTAAAAATCTACGAGCAGTACTTC	NA	TRBV6-1	TRBJ2-7	NA
CASSPGAGMNTEAFF	TGTGCCAGCTCACCAGGGGCAGGGATGAACACTGAAGCTTTCTTT	NA	TRBV18	TRBJ1-1	NA
CASSLTGTEAFF	TGTGCCAGCAGCCTAACAGGGACTGAAGCTTTCTTT	NA	TRBV4-2	TRBJ1-1	NA
CASSQELASKNIQYF	TGCGCCAGCAGCCAAGAACTAGCGAGCAAAAACATTCAGTACTTC	TRBD2	TRBV4-3	TRBJ2-4	NA
CASRPPGQGHYGYTF	TGTGCCAGCAGACCCCCGGGACAGGGTCACTATGGCTACACCTTC	TRBD1	TRBV6-1	TRBJ1-2	NA
CASSATGQTYEQYF	TGTGCCAGCAGCGCGACAGGACAGACCTACGAGCAGTACTTC	NA	TRBV5-4	TRBJ2-7	NA
CATSPTRQDNQPQHF	TGTGCCACCAGCCCCACTCGACAGGACAATCAGCCCCAGCATTTT	NA	TRBV15	TRBJ1-5	NA
CASSVQHSSYEQYF	TGTGCCAGCAGCGTACAACACAGCTCCTACGAGCAGTACTTC	NA	TRBV9	TRBJ2-7	NA
CASSLGDSYSYEQYF	TGTGCCAGCAGCTTGGGGGACTCTTACTCCTACGAGCAGTACTTC	NA	TRBV5-6	TRBJ2-7	NA
CASSQASGIKTYEQYF	TGTGCCAGCAGCCAAGCTAGCGGGATAAAAACCTACGAGCAGTACTTC	TRBD2	TRBV5-4	TRBJ2-7	NA